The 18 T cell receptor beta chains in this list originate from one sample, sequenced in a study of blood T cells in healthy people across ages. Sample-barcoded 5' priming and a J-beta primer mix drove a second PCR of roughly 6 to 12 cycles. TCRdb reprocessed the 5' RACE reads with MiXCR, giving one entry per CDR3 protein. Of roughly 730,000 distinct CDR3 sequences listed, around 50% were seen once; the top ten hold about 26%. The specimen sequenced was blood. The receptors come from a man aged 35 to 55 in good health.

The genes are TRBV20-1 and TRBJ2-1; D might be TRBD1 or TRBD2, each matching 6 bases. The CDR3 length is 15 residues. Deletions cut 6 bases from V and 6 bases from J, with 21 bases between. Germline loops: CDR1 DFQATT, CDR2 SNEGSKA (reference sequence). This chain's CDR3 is CSAVSNRGPINEQFF. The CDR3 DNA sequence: TGCAGTGCCGTCTCAAATCGGGGGCCGATCAATGAGCAGTTCTTC.

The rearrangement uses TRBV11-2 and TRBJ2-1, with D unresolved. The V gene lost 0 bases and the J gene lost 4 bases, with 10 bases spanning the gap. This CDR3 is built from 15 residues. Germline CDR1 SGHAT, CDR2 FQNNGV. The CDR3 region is CASSLDQLLYNEQFF. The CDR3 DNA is TGTGCCAGCAGCTTAGATCAACTATTATACAATGAGCAGTTCTTC.

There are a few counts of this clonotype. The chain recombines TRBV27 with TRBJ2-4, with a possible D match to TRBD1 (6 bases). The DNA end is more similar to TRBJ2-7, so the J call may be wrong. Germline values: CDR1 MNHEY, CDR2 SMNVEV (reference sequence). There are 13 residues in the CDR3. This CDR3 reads CASSMGQAYEQYF. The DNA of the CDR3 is TGTGCCAGCAGTATGGGACAAGCCTACGAGCAGTACTTC.

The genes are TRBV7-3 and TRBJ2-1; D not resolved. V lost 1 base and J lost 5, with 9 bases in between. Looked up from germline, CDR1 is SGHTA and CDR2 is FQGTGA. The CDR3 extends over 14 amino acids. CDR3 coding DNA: TGTGCCAGCAGCTTAATGGCAGGCCACAATGAGCAGTTCTTC. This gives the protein CASSLMAGHNEQFF.

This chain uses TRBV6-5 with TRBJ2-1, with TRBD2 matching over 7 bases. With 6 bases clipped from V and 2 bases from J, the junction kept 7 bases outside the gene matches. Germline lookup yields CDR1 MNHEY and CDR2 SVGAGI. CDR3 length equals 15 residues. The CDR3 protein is CASSPGGTTYNEQFF. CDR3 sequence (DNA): TGTGCCAGCAGCCCGGGGGGAACCACCTACAATGAGCAGTTCTTC.

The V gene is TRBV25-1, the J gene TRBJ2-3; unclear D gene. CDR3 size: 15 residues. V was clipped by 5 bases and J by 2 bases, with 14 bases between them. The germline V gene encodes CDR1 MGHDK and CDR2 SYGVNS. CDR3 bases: TGTGCCAGCAGTAAAGCTTCTAGGACCACAGATACGCAGTATTTT. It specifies CASSKASRTTDTQYF.

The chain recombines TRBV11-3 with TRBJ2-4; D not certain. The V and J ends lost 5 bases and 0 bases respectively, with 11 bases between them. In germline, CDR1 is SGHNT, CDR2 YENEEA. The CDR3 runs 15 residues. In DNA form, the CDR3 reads TGTGCCAGCAGCCGCCGCGAGCTAGCCAAAAACATTCAGTACTTC. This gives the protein CASSRRELAKNIQYF.

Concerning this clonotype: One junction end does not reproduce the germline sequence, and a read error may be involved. In nucleotides, the CDR3 is TGTGCCGGCAGCTTTGCCCTCCGGACGGCGGGAGGTTCAGAGACCCAGTACTTC. It yields the protein CAGSFALRTAGGSETQYF. The genes are TRBV7-2 and TRBJ2-5; 8 bases map to TRBD2. Germline CDR1 is SGHTA and CDR2 is FQGNSA. The CDR3 is made up of 18 amino acids.

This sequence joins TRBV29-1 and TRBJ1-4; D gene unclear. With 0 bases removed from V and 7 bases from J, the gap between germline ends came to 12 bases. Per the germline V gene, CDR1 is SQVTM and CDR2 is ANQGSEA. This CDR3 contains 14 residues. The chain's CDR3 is CSVEEGGMGEKLFF. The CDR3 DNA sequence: TGCAGCGTTGAAGAGGGAGGGATGGGTGAAAAACTGTTTTTT.

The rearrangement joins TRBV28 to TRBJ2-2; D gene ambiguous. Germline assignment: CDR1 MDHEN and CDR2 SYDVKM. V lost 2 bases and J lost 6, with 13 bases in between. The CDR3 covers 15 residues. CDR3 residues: CASSLLPLLAGELFF. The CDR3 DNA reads TGTGCCAGCAGTTTACTCCCCTTATTGGCCGGGGAGCTGTTTTTT.

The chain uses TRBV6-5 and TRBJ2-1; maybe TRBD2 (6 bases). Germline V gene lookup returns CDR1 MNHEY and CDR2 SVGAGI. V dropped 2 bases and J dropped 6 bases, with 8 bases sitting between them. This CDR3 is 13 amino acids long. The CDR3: CASSYAGPNEQFF. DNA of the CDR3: TGTGCCAGCAGTTACGCGGGACCCAATGAGCAGTTCTTC.

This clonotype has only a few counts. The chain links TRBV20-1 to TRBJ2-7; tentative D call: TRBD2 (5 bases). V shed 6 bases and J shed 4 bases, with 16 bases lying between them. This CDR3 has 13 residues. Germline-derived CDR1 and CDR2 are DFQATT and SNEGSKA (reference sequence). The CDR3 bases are TGCAGTGCGAATTTCCGGGAAAAATACGAGCAGTACTTC. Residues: CSANFREKYEQYF.

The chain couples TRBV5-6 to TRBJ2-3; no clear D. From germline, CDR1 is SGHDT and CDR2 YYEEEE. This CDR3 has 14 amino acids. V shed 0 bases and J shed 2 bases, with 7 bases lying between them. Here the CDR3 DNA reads TGTGCCAGCAGCTTGGCGTGGTCCACAGATACGCAGTATTTT. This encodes CASSLAWSTDTQYF.

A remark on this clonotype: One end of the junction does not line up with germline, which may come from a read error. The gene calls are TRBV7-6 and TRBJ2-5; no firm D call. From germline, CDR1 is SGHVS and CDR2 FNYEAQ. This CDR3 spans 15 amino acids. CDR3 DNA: TGTGCCAGCAGCTTAGATGAGGTCGGATCGGAGACCCTGTACTTC. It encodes CASSLDEVGSETLYF. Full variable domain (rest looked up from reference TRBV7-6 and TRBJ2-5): GAGVSQSPRYKVTKRGQDVALRCDPISGHVSLYWYRQALGQGPEFLTYFNYEAQQDKSGLPNDRFSAERPEGSISTLTIQRTEQRDSAMYRCASSLDEVGSETLYFGPGTRLLVL.

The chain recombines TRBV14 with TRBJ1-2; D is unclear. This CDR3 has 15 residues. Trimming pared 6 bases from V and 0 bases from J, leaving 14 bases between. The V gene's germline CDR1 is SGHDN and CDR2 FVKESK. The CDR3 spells CASSRRSRANYGYTF. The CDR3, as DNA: TGTGCCAGCAGTCGGAGATCCCGGGCTAACTATGGCTACACCTTC.

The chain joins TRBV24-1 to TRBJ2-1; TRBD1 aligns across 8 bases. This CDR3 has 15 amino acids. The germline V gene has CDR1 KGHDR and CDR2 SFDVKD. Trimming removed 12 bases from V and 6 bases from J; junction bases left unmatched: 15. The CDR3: CAAITQGARANEQFF. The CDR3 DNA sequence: TGTGCCGCCATTACCCAGGGGGCAAGGGCCAATGAGCAGTTCTTC.

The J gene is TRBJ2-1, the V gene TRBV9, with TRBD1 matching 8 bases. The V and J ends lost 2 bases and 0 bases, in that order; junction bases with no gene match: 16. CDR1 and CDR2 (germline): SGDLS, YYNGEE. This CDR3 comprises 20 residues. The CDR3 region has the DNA TGTGCCAGCAGCGTTAGAGGGGGACAGGTTGGGGAGAGCTCCTACAATGAGCAGTTCTTC. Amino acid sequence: CASSVRGGQVGESSYNEQFF.

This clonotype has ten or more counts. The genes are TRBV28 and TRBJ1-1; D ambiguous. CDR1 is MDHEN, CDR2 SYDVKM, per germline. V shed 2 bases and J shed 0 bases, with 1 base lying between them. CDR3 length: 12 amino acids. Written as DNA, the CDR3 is TGTGCCAGCAGTTTACTGAACACTGAAGCTTTCTTT. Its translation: CASSLLNTEAFF.